This section outlines one T cell receptor (beta chain) sequence together with its context. Its antigen is not known. These data are taken from a study of early stage breast cancer tumors. Study background: About 80% of the 16 invasive tumors were ER+, PR+ and HER2-.

Assay: immunoSEQ multiplex PCR; the TCRdb copy retains only in-frame clones and omits some. The sample has around 78,000 clones, 79% seen once. General observations from the study: Compared with adjacent normal breast tissue, tumors showed roughly 2.5-fold greater T cell density and higher clonality. In about 85% of the 16 patients, blood comparison separated tumor from normal breast.

The CDR3 is made up of 15 amino acids. Germline lookup yields CDR1 MNHEY and CDR2 SMNVEV (reference sequence). V was pared by 5 bases and J by 0 bases, with 10 bases between. Source material: blood. V and J are TRBV27 and TRBJ2-2; the D gene is possibly TRBD1 (5 bases). This sequence originates from a person between 55 and 70 years old with breast cancer. The DNA for the CDR3 is TGTGCCAGCAGTGAAGGGGTATCGAACACCGGGGAGCTGTTTTTT. Translation gives CASSEGVSNTGELFF.